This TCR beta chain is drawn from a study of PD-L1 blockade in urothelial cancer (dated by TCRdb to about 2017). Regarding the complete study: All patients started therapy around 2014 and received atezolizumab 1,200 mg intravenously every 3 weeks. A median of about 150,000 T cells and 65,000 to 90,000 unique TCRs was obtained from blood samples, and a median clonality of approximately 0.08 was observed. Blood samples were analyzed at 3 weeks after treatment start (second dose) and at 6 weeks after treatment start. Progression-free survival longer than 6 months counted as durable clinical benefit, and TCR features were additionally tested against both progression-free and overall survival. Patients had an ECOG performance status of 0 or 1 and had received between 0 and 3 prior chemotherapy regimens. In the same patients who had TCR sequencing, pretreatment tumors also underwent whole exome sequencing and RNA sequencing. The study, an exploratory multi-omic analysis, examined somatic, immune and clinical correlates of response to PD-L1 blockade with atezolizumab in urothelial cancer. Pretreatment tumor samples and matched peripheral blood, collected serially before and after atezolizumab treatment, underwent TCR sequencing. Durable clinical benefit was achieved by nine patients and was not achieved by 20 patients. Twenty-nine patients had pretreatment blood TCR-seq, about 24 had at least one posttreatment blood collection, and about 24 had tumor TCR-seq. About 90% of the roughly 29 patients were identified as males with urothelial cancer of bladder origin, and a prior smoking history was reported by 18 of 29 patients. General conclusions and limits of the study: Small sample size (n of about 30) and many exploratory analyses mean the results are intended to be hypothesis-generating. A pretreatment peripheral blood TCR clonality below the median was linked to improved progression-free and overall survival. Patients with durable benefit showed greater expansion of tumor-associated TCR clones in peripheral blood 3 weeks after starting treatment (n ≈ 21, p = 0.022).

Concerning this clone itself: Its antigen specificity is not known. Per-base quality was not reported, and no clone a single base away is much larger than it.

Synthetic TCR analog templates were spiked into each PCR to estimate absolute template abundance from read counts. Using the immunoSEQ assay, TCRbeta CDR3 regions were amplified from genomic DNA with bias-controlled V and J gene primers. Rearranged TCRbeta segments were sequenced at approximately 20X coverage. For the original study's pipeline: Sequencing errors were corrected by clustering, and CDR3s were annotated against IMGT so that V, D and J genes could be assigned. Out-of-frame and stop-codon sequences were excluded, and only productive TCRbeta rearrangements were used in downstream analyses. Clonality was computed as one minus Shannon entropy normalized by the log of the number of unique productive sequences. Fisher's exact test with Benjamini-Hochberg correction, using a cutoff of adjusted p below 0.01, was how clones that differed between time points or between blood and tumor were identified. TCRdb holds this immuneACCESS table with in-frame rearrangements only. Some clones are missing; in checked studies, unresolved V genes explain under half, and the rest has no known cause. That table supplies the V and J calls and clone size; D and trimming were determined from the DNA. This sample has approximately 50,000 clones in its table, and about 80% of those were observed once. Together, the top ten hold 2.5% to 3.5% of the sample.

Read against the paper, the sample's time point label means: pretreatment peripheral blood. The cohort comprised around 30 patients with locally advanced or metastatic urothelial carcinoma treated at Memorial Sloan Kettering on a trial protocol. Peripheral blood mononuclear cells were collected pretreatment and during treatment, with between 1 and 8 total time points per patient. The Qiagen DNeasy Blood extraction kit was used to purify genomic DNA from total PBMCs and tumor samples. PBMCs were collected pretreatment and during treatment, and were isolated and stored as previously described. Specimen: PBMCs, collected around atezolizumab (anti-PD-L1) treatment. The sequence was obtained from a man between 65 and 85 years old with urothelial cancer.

The sequenced DNA: TGCGCCAGCAGCTCGAACACCGCGAACACCGGGGAGCTGTTTTTT. The translation is CASSSNTANTGELFF. The rearranged segments are TRBV5-1 and TRBJ2-2, with no confident D gene call. CDR1 and CDR2, per the germline V gene, are SGHRS and YFSETQ. There are 15 amino acids in the CDR3, from cysteine to phenylalanine inclusive. Left in the record is the CDR3 DNA by itself, 45 bases read in frame from the first base. The junction carries 9 bases between V and J, which are trimmed by 3 bases and 0 bases respectively. With the portions outside the CDR3 filled from the reference TRBV5-1 and TRBJ2-2 genes, the complete variable region becomes KAGVTQTPRYLIKTRGQQVTLSCSPISGHRSVSWYQQTPGQGLQFLFEYFSETQRNKGNFPGRFSGRQFSNSRSEMNVSTLELGDSALYLCASSSNTANTGELFFGEGSRLTVL.